This record looks at one T cell receptor beta chain sequence and its context. This specimen belongs to a study of blood T cell repertoires in COVID-19. Study as a whole: In each case, the material was cDNA or gDNA derived from T cells, B-cell-depleted T cells, or PBMCs.

Authors' data handling: Reference gene primers were amplified, and this amplification served to estimate nucleated cell counts. The protocol was immunoSEQ multiplex PCR, while the TCRdb copy is restricted to in-frame clones and leaves out a portion. V and J calls and clone size come straight from that table; D and trimming were deduced from the DNA. This repertoire shows approximately 250,000 clones, about 90% found once; its top ten account for roughly 4.3%. In germline, CDR1 is LNHDA, CDR2 SQIVND (reference sequence). V lost 4 bases, J lost 2 bases, and 1 base stayed unmatched. The CDR3 has 14 amino acids.

Sequencing used PBMCs or T cells enriched from blood (not recorded which). The V gene is TRBV19, the J gene TRBJ1-2; 10 bases align to TRBD1. This clonotype originated in a woman aged 25 to 39 with acute COVID-19. CDR3 residues: CASSRDRGNYGYTF. CDR3 sequence (DNA): TGTGCCAGTAGTAGGGACAGGGGCAACTATGGCTACACCTTC.